The 21 T cell receptor beta chains below come from one sample, sequenced in a study of Ad26.COV2.S vaccination and SARS-CoV-2 variants. Profiling relied on immunoSEQ multiplex PCR, and the TCRdb table lists in-frame clones only, not all of them. Of fewer than 500,000 clones listed, 89% were seen once; the top ten hold approximately 2.5%. As for treatment: about 20 received Ad26.COV2.S at low or high dose, single or two shots; roughly 5 received placebo; per-sample allocation not given. Collection of the samples took place on day 63 after the first injection of vaccine or placebo. The sequencing used peripheral blood, collected in a trial of Ad26.COV2.S vaccine versus placebo. These receptors all come from a person aged 18-60 years who received the Ad26.COV2.S COVID-19 vaccine or a placebo.

CDR3 in amino acids: CRLGGFNGYTF. CDR3 in DNA: TGCAGGTTGGGGGGGTTCAATGGCTACACCTTC. The rearrangement links TRBV20-1 to TRBJ1-2, with a possible D match to TRBD1 (5 bases). Per the germline V gene, CDR1 is DFQATT and CDR2 is SNEGSKA (reference sequence). This CDR3 has 11 residues.

The chain carries TRBV5-1 and TRBJ2-7; 12 bases are a match to TRBD2. Germline CDR1 reads SGHRS; CDR2 reads YFSETQ. V gave up 7 bases and J gave up 4 bases; unmatched junction bases: 9. The CDR3 has 15 amino acids. The CDR3 sequence: CASSRLAGEGYEQYV. Here the CDR3 DNA reads TGCGCCAGCTCCAGACTAGCGGGAGAGGGGTACGAGCAGTACGTC.

The chain recombines TRBV13 with TRBJ1-1; D gene uncertain. Trimming cost V 2 bases and J 0 bases, with 7 bases left between them. Germline V gives CDR1 PRHDT, CDR2 FYEKMQ (reference sequence). The CDR3 totals 14 residues. The CDR3 is CASSLPGLNTEAFF. CDR3 DNA sequence: TGTGCCAGCAGCTTACCTGGACTGAACACTGAAGCTTTCTTT.

The rearrangement links TRBV5-1 to TRBJ2-7, with a tentative D call TRBD2 (6 bases). With 4 bases removed from V and 2 bases from J, the gap between germline ends came to 13 bases. Germline V lookup: CDR1 SGHRS, CDR2 YFSETQ. The CDR3 sequence is 14 residues long. The CDR3 spells CASSPWDSTYEQYF. The CDR3 DNA sequence: TGCGCCAGCAGCCCGTGGGACTCCACCTACGAGCAGTACTTC.

V and J are TRBV27 and TRBJ2-1, with a weak D call TRBD2 (6 bases). V dropped 3 bases and J dropped 7 bases, with 16 bases sitting between them. There are 15 residues in the CDR3. From germline, CDR1 is MNHEY and CDR2 SMNVEV (reference sequence). The CDR3: CASSFLGGTGNEQFF. The CDR3 DNA reads TGTGCCAGCAGTTTCCTAGGAGGGACGGGAAATGAGCAGTTCTTC.

V and J are TRBV9 and TRBJ2-2, with TRBD2 identical over 7 bases. The ends lost 4 bases at V and 5 bases at J; junction bases unmatched: 8. CDR3 size: 15 residues. The germline CDR1 and CDR2 sequences are SGDLS and YYNGEE. The CDR3 DNA follows: TGTGCCAGCAGCCGCGGGCTAGCGGAGACCGGGGAGCTGTTTTTT. It is translated as CASSRGLAETGELFF.

In its sample, this clone was seen once. V and J are TRBV28 and TRBJ2-7; either TRBD1 or TRBD2 may fit D (6 bases each). Trimming removed 5 bases at V and 6 bases at J, with 11 bases between. Germline CDR1 reads MDHEN; CDR2 reads SYDVKM. The CDR3 is 12 amino acids. The CDR3 protein is CASSKGGAEQYF. The CDR3 DNA is TGTGCCAGCAGTAAGGGGGGCGCCGAGCAGTACTTC.

This chain connects TRBV5-1 to TRBJ2-5; D unresolved. The V and J ends lost 0 bases and 5 bases respectively, with 17 bases between them. The CDR3 has 16 amino acids. CDR1 and CDR2 from the germline V gene are SGHRS and YFSETQ. In DNA form, the CDR3 reads TGCGCCAGCAGCTTGGGCCAATCCTCTGGAGAGGAGACCCAGTACTTC. As protein: CASSLGQSSGEETQYF.

This chain joins TRBV3-1 (or the pseudogene TRBV3-2) and TRBJ2-7, with D perhaps matching TRBD2 (6 bases). Germline assignment: CDR1 LGHDT and CDR2 YNNKEL (reference sequence). Trimming pared 4 bases from V and 5 bases from J, leaving 15 bases between. There are 14 residues in the CDR3. The CDR3 is CASSPSTRIDEQYV. CDR3 DNA sequence: TGTGCCAGCAGCCCCTCGACTAGAATCGACGAGCAGTACGTC.

The rearrangement joins TRBV28 to TRBJ1-3; no clear D. Between the trimmed V and J ends, which lost 3 bases and 0 bases, there was a span of 9 bases. The germline gives CDR1 MDHEN, CDR2 SYDVKM. CDR3 length: 15 residues. The DNA of the CDR3 is TGTGCCAGCAGTTTCCCGGGGAGCTCTGGAAACACCATATATTTT. It specifies CASSFPGSSGNTIYF.

The CDR3 is CASSLEGASGANVLTF. The CDR3 nucleotides read TGTGCCAGCAGCTTAGAGGGGGCATCAGGGGCCAACGTCCTGACTTTC. The chain employs TRBV11-3 and TRBJ2-6, with TRBD1 as a possible D gene (6 bases). The V end was cut by 0 bases, the J end by 4 bases, with 10 bases between. There are 16 residues in the CDR3. Germline V gene data show CDR1 as SGHNT and CDR2 as YENEEA.

The chain employs TRBV5-6 and TRBJ2-7, with 8 positions matching TRBD1. The CDR3 loop spans 15 amino acids. In germline, CDR1 is SGHDT, CDR2 YYEEEE. With V trimmed by 4 bases and J by 2 bases, 8 bases remained unmatched. The CDR3 DNA follows: TGTGCCAGCAGCCGGGCGGGACAGGTTACCTACGAGCAGTACGTC. This encodes CASSRAGQVTYEQYV.

This chain connects TRBV5-1 to TRBJ2-7, with TRBD2 as a possible D gene (6 bases). This CDR3 comprises 15 residues. Germline loops: CDR1 SGHRS, CDR2 YFSETQ. V was trimmed by 0 bases and J by 3 bases, leaving 13 bases between them. CDR3 sequence: CASSLAGRPDYEQYF. The CDR3, as DNA: TGCGCCAGCAGCTTGGCCGGGAGACCCGACTACGAGCAGTACTTC.

V gene TRBV9 combines with J gene TRBJ2-2; a weak D match, TRBD1 (6 bases). From germline, CDR1 is SGDLS and CDR2 YYNGEE. This CDR3 is built from 15 residues. Trimming removed 7 bases at V and 3 bases at J, with 16 bases between. The DNA of the CDR3 is TGTGCCAGCGTGGGGGAGCGGACAGACACCGGGGAGCTGTTTTTT. Translating it yields CASVGERTDTGELFF.

The chain carries TRBV27 and TRBJ2-1, with 7 bases aligning to TRBD2. Germline CDR1 is MNHEY and CDR2 is SMNVEV (reference sequence). Trimming cost V 9 bases and J 5 bases; bases outside gene matches: 7. The CDR3 length is 13 residues. The CDR3 nucleotides are TGTGCCAGTTCTAGCGGATGGCACAATGAGCAGTTCTTC. Protein sequence: CASSSGWHNEQFF.

This clone was picked up a small number of times. This sequence joins TRBV10-3 and TRBJ2-7, with 9 bases identical to TRBD2. The CDR3 has 15 residues. V lost 4 bases, J lost 0 bases, and 4 bases stayed unmatched. Germline loops: CDR1 ENHRY, CDR2 SYGVKD. The CDR3 here is CAISGRTSVSYEQYF. In DNA form, the CDR3 reads TGTGCCATCAGTGGCCGGACTAGCGTCTCCTACGAGCAGTACTTC.

As concerns this clone: The sample holds other DNA sequences that translate to the same CDR3. The CDR3 DNA sequence: TGTGCCAGCTCCCAGGGACAGGGATACGGCTACACCTTC. Its protein is CASSQGQGYGYTF. The rearrangement links TRBV18 to TRBJ1-2; 9 nucleotides align to TRBD1. V shed 6 bases and J 8 bases; nucleotides not matched to a gene: 7. This CDR3 is 13 amino acids long. Per germline, CDR1 KGHSH and CDR2 LQKENI.

The CDR3 region has the DNA TGTGCCAGCAGCCCGCCCGACAAGGCGAAGTACTTC. It codes for CASSPPDKAKYF. V is TRBV4-2 and J is TRBJ2-7; D is uncertain. The CDR3 is made up of 12 amino acids. V lost 4 bases to trimming and J lost 11 bases, with 15 bases between them. Germline CDR1 reads LGHNA; CDR2 reads YNFKEQ.

On this clone: Other DNA sequences in the same sample also yield this CDR3. This sequence joins TRBV5-4 and TRBJ1-2; maybe TRBD1 (5 bases). Germline lookup yields CDR1 SGHNT and CDR2 YYREEE (reference sequence). This CDR3 has 13 residues. V dropped 0 bases and J dropped 5 bases, with 8 bases sitting between them. The CDR3 is CASSLGGAYGYTF. The CDR3 nucleotides read TGTGCCAGCAGCTTGGGTGGGGCGTATGGCTACACCTTC.

The rearrangement joins TRBV9 to TRBJ2-3; either TRBD1 or TRBD2 may supply D (5 bases each). There are 14 residues in the CDR3. Germline CDR1 SGDLS, CDR2 YYNGEE. V was clipped by 2 bases and J by 6 bases, with 13 bases between them. The DNA for the CDR3 is TGTGCCAGCAGCGTCGACGTTGGGACCGATACGCAGTATTTT. Its translation is CASSVDVGTDTQYF.

This clone was recorded once. The chain combines TRBV4-1 with TRBJ2-1; 12 nucleotides match TRBD2. Looked up from germline, CDR1 is MGHRA and CDR2 is YSYEKL. The length of the CDR3 is 17 residues. V was pared by 3 bases and J by 5 bases, with 8 bases of the junction left unmatched. DNA for the CDR3: TGCGCCAGCAGCCACCCCGGACTAGCGGGATGGCACAATGAGCAGTTCTTC. Residues: CASSHPGLAGWHNEQFF.